One and the same sample provided the 18 T cell receptor beta chains below, sequenced in a study of cytomegalovirus exposure and HLA in healthy donors. A multiplex PCR was run with 60 Vbeta primers and 13 Jbeta primers. Clones were read by immunoSEQ multiplex PCR, and TCRdb kept only the in-frame ones, dropping some. The sample shows approximately 110,000 clones, about 76% of them seen only once. Sequenced input: PBMCs. The source of these receptors is a woman aged 55-69 years in good health and CMV-seropositive.

V usage is TRBV7-8 and J usage is TRBJ1-1; 8 bases align to TRBD1. Trimming at V came to 1 base and at J to 2 bases, leaving 6 bases not matched to a gene. Germline lookup yields CDR1 SGHVS and CDR2 FQNEAQ. The CDR3 runs 16 residues. CDR3 loop: CASSLGSGGLNTEAFF. DNA of the CDR3: TGTGCCAGCAGCTTAGGATCAGGGGGCCTAAACACTGAAGCTTTCTTT.

This clone occurred once. J is TRBJ2-5 and V is TRBV6-5; TRBD2 matches at 7 bases. In germline, CDR1 is MNHEY, CDR2 SVGAGI. There are 14 residues in the CDR3. The V gene end was trimmed by 5 bases and the J gene end by 6 bases; junction bases not matched to a gene: 9. The CDR3 DNA follows: TGTGCCAGCAGTGGGACGGGGGGACGGAAGACCCAGTACTTC. Translation: CASSGTGGRKTQYF.

This clone was observed a handful of times. The chain employs TRBV4-3 and TRBJ1-2; 8 nucleotides match TRBD1. The CDR3 extends over 14 amino acids. With 6 bases clipped from V and 4 bases from J, the junction kept 7 bases outside the gene matches. The germline V gene has CDR1 LGHNA and CDR2 YSLEER. For the CDR3, the DNA is TGCGCCAGCAGTTCAGGGGGCGCGAGCTATGGCTACACCTTC. Encoded protein: CASSSGGASYGYTF.

DNA of the CDR3: TGTGCCAGCAAGGGCGGGAGTTTCTACGAGCAGTACTTC. The encoded protein is CASKGGSFYEQYF. This chain connects TRBV2 to TRBJ2-7; 7 bases are shared with TRBD2. CDR1 and CDR2 (germline): SNHLY, FYNNEI. The CDR3 runs to 13 residues. V lost 7 bases to trimming and J lost 3 bases; unmatched junction nucleotides: 6.

V usage is TRBV14 and J usage is TRBJ2-2, with D perhaps matching TRBD1 (6 bases). CDR1 and CDR2 (germline): SGHDN, FVKESK. The length of the CDR3 is 12 residues. The V gene lost 11 bases and the J gene lost 2 bases, with 9 bases spanning the gap. The CDR3, as DNA: TGTGCCTCGGGACAAAACACCGGGGAGCTGTTTTTT. It codes for CASGQNTGELFF. Full variable domain (outside the CDR3, taken from reference TRBV14 and TRBJ2-2): EAGVTQFPSHSVIEKGQTVTLRCDPISGHDNLYWYRRVMGKEIKFLLHFVKESKQDESGMPNNRFLAERTGGTYSTLKVQPAELEDSGVYFCASGQNTGELFFGEGSRLTVL.

This clone was seen a few times. J is TRBJ1-2 and V is TRBV7-9; D is ambiguous. The CDR3 consists of 15 residues. V gave up 2 bases and J gave up 8 bases, with 18 bases separating them. Germline V gene sequence: CDR1 SEHNR, CDR2 FQNEAQ (reference sequence). CDR3 protein: CASSLFGSHTAGYTF. DNA for the CDR3: TGTGCCAGCAGCTTATTTGGTAGCCACACTGCCGGCTACACCTTC.

Worth noting for this clone: A read error may account for a junction end that differs from germline. The rearrangement links TRBV7-9 to TRBJ2-7, with D maybe TRBD1 (5 bases). The CDR3 is 14 amino acids. The germline V gene encodes CDR1 SEHNR and CDR2 FQNEAQ (reference sequence). The CDR3 DNA follows: TGTGCCAGCAGCTTAGACAGGAGTCCCTACGGGCAGTACTTC. Encoded protein: CASSLDRSPYGQYF.

The V and J genes are TRBV18 and TRBJ2-7, with TRBD2 identical over 7 bases. Germline values: CDR1 KGHSH, CDR2 LQKENI. Trimming at V came to 0 bases and at J to 6 bases, leaving 8 bases not matched to a gene. The CDR3 loop spans 15 amino acids. CDR3 DNA: TGTGCCAGCTCACCACCGGGAGGGCGGTGGATCGAGCAGTACTTC. As protein: CASSPPGGRWIEQYF.

This clone was seen a few times. This chain links TRBV6-5 with TRBJ1-1, with 7 bases fitting TRBD1. Germline values: CDR1 MNHEY, CDR2 SVGAGI. V dropped 7 bases and J dropped 4; count of bases not matched to a gene: 9. The CDR3 runs to 14 residues. DNA for the CDR3: TGTGCCAGCATTGTTCGAGGGGGCAGCACTGAAGCTTTCTTT. Amino acids: CASIVRGGSTEAFF.

The J gene is TRBJ1-2, the V gene TRBV2; the match to TRBD1 covers 8 bases. Germline V gene lookup returns CDR1 SNHLY and CDR2 FYNNEI. V gave up 4 bases and J gave up 4 bases; unmatched junction bases: 8. The CDR3 length is 15 residues. The CDR3: CASSAAQGVGYGYTF. Here the CDR3 DNA reads TGTGCCAGCAGTGCGGCACAGGGGGTTGGCTATGGCTACACCTTC.

The chain uses TRBV11-2 and TRBJ2-5, with a tentative D call TRBD1 (6 bases). V was shortened by 1 base and J by 2 bases, with 11 bases between the two germline ends. Germline assignment: CDR1 SGHAT and CDR2 FQNNGV. The CDR3 has 15 residues. The CDR3 loop reads CASSLVGARQETQYF. The CDR3 DNA follows: TGTGCCAGCAGCTTAGTGGGGGCACGACAAGAGACCCAGTACTTC.

V gene TRBV10-1 combines with J gene TRBJ2-3, with 8 bases matching TRBD2. With V trimmed by 2 bases and J by 6 bases, 4 bases remained unmatched. Germline V gene sequence: CDR1 WNHNN, CDR2 SYGVQD (reference sequence). There are 14 residues in the CDR3. The CDR3 loop is CASSEPGGRDTQYF. The CDR3 DNA is TGCGCCAGCAGTGAGCCGGGCGGGAGGGATACGCAGTATTTT.

The sample holds one count of this clone. V gene TRBV5-1 combines with J gene TRBJ2-2, with a possible D match to TRBD1 (6 bases). The CDR3 length is 14 residues. Trimming took off 5 bases at V and 5 bases at J, with 13 bases between the two ends. CDR1 and CDR2 (germline): SGHRS, YFSETQ. CDR3 nucleotides: TGCGCCAGCAGGGAGGCCAGGGGTACCGGGGAGCTGTTTTTT. It encodes CASREARGTGELFF.

CDR3 sequence reads: CASSGDRGLYEQYF. CDR3 DNA sequence: TGTGCCAGCAGCGGGGACAGGGGTCTTTACGAGCAGTACTTC. The chain uses TRBV6-5 and TRBJ2-7; the match to TRBD1 covers 10 bases. The ends lost 6 bases at V and 4 bases at J; junction bases unmatched: 6. The CDR3 is 14 amino acids. Germline V gene data show CDR1 as MNHEY and CDR2 as SVGAGI.

The chain uses TRBV4-3 and TRBJ1-3; no firm D call. CDR1 and CDR2 (germline): LGHNA, YSLEER. V was trimmed by 4 bases and J by 2 bases, leaving 12 bases between them. The CDR3 is 15 amino acids. In DNA form, the CDR3 reads TGCGCCAGCAGCCTTCGACAAGACCCTGGAAACACCATATATTTT. This codes for CASSLRQDPGNTIYF.

This chain connects TRBV19 to TRBJ1-6; TRBD1 matches 8 bases. Germline V gene sequence: CDR1 LNHDA, CDR2 SQIVND (reference sequence). V lost 5 bases and J lost 7; bases outside the gene matches: 10. The CDR3 runs to 16 residues. The CDR3 DNA reads as TGTGCCAGTAGTTCCCTTGGACAGGGCTGGAATTCACCCCTCCACTTT. It specifies CASSSLGQGWNSPLHF.

The genes are TRBV2 and TRBJ2-5; tentative D call: TRBD1 (6 bases). The CDR3 runs 15 residues. V was trimmed by 3 bases and J by 2 bases, leaving 13 bases between them. Germline CDR1 is SNHLY and CDR2 is FYNNEI. The CDR3 nucleotides read TGTGCCAGCAGTGATCCAGGACAGACGCAAGAGACCCAGTACTTC. Protein sequence: CASSDPGQTQETQYF.

The chain recombines TRBV5-4 with TRBJ2-5, with 8 nucleotides matching TRBD2. The closer fit of TRBJ2-7 to the DNA end suggests the J call may be wrong. The CDR3 runs to 16 residues. Germline V gene data show CDR1 as SGHNT and CDR2 as YYREEE (reference sequence). DNA of the CDR3: TGTGCCAGCAGCTTGGCCGGTAGCGGGGCAACCTACGAGCAGTACTTC. It yields the protein CASSLAGSGATYEQYF.